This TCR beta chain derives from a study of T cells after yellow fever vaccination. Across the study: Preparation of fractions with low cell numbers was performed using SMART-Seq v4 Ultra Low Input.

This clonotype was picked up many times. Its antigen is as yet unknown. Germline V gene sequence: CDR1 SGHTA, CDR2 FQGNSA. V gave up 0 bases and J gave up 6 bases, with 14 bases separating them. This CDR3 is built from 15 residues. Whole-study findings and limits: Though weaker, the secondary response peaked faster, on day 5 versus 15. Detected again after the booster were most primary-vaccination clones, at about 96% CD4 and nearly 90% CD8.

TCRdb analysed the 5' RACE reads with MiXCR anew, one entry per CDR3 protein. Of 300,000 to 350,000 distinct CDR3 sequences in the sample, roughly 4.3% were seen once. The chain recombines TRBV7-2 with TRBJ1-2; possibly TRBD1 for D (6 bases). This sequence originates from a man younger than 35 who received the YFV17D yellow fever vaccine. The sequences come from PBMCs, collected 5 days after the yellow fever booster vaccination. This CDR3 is CASSLARQAKNGYTF. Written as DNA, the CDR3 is TGTGCCAGCAGCTTAGCGAGACAGGCGAAAAATGGCTACACCTTC.